Presented here are 8 T cell receptor beta chains from one specimen sequenced in a study of CD8+CD57+ T cells in acquired aplastic anemia. TCR beta VDJ and CDR3 profiles were obtained from a genomic DNA template. TCRdb called the reads again in MiXCR, with one record for every CDR3 protein. This sample has 450,000 to 600,000 distinct CDR3 sequences, with more than 25% found just once. It was patients with CD8+CD57+ cell expansion by flow cytometry who were chosen for sequencing. The sample taken for sequencing was sorted CD4+, CD8+, or CD8+CD57+ T cells (not recorded which) from PBMCs. Receptors were obtained from a human donor with aplastic anemia.

This clonotype was recorded many times. This chain joins TRBV12-3 or TRBV12-4 and TRBJ2-7; 8 bases fit TRBD2. The junction had 7 bases not matched to a gene; V was cut back by 6 bases and J by 3 bases. The CDR3 loop spans 14 amino acids. This CDR3 is CASRGGREGYEQYF. DNA for the CDR3: TGTGCCAGCAGGGGGGGTCGGGAGGGCTACGAGCAGTACTTC.

This clonotype was recorded only once. This chain connects TRBV11-2 to TRBJ2-3, with D perhaps matching TRBD2 (6 bases). Germline V gene data show CDR1 as SGHAT and CDR2 as FQNNGV. The CDR3 is 16 amino acids. Trimming took 4 bases from V and 0 from J, leaving 14 bases between them. The CDR3: CASSSGSSGSTDTQYF. CDR3 in DNA: TGTGCCAGCAGCTCCGGCTCAAGCGGGAGCACAGATACGCAGTATTTT.

The V gene is TRBV25-1, the J gene TRBJ1-4; possibly TRBD1 for D (5 bases). The CDR3 consists of 15 residues. The V and J ends lost 1 base and 10 bases respectively, with 16 bases between them. The germline CDR1 and CDR2 sequences are MGHDK and SYGVNS. CDR3 coding DNA: TGTGCCAGCAGTGAATCGGGGGGGGACTTCGGAAAACTGTTTTTT. Its translation is CASSESGGDFGKLFF.

V is TRBV2 and J is TRBJ2-1; 9 nucleotides agree with TRBD2. This CDR3 spans 12 amino acids. Germline V gene sequence: CDR1 SNHLY, CDR2 FYNNEI. The DNA of the CDR3 is TGTGCTAGCGGGGGCCTCTACAATGAGCAGTTCTTC. Encoded protein: CASGGLYNEQFF.

This clonotype was seen repeatedly, ten times or more. The chain couples TRBV7-8 to TRBJ1-1, with TRBD1 as a possible D gene (6 bases). V was clipped by 3 bases and J by 1 base, with 9 bases between them. This CDR3 is built from 14 residues. From germline, CDR1 is SGHVS and CDR2 FQNEAQ. In DNA form, the CDR3 reads TGTGCCAGCAGCTTTAGGACAGCGAACACTGAAGCTTTCTTT. This gives the protein CASSFRTANTEAFF.

With respect to this clonotype: A much larger clone is a single base away; this may be a read error. J is TRBJ1-2 and V is TRBV7-2, with D possibly being TRBD1 (5 bases). Trimming stripped 4 bases from V and 2 bases from J, with 11 bases between. Germline V gene data show CDR1 as SGHTA and CDR2 as FQGNSA. CDR3 length: 14 residues. CDR3 DNA: TGTACCAGCAGCTCCCCGGCAGGGAACTATGGCTACACCTTC. Protein: CTSSSPAGNYGYTF.

This clonotype was recorded a few times. V and J are TRBV20-1 and TRBJ2-3; the D is unclear. The CDR3 sequence is 14 residues long. Between the trimmed V and J ends, which lost 5 bases and 4 bases, there was a span of 16 bases. CDR1 is DFQATT and CDR2 is SNEGSKA in the germline V gene (reference sequence). CDR3 nucleotide sequence: TGCAGTGCTCCTCGGGTGGGTGTGTCAGATACGCAGTATTTT. It encodes CSAPRVGVSDTQYF.

The sample holds many counts of this clonotype. The CDR3 region has the DNA TGTGCCATCAGTGACTCGGGACGGGGGATGAACACTGAAGCTTTCTTT. Amino acid sequence: CAISDSGRGMNTEAFF. This chain connects TRBV10-3 to TRBJ1-1; TRBD1 might be the D (5 bases). V lost 3 bases and J lost 0, with 14 bases in between. Germline CDR1 reads ENHRY; CDR2 reads SYGVKD. The CDR3 spans 16 residues.